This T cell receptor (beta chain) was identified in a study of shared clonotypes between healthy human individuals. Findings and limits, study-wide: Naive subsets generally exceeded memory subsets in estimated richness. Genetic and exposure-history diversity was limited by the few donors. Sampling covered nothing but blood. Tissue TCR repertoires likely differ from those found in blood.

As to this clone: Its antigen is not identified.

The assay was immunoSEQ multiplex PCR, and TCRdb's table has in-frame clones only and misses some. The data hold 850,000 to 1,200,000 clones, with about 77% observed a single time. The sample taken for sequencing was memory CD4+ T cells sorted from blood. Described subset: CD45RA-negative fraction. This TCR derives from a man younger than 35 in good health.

CDR3 residues: CASSQAGQLSSYNEQFF. For the CDR3, the DNA is TGTGCCAGCAGCCAGGCCGGACAGTTGAGCTCCTACAATGAGCAGTTCTTC. The chain is built from TRBV28 and TRBJ2-1, with a possible D match to TRBD1 (6 bases). Between the trimmed V and J ends, which lost 6 bases and 0 bases, there was a span of 18 bases. Germline CDR1 reads MDHEN; CDR2 reads SYDVKM. This CDR3 spans 17 amino acids. The variable domain in full, completed from reference TRBV28 and TRBJ2-1, reads DVKVTQSSRYLVKRTGEKVFLECVQDMDHENMFWYRQDPGLGLRLIYFSYDVKMKEKGDIPEGYSVSREKKERFSLILESASTNQTSMYLCASSQAGQLSSYNEQFFGPGTRLTVL.